The 6 T cell receptor beta chains presented below share a single source sample, sequenced in a study of identical twins. TCRdb independently ran MiXCR on the 5' RACE reads; one entry per CDR3 protein. Of roughly 630,000 distinct CDR3 sequences in the sample, 7.1% were seen once. The same sample was also used in a study of yellow fever vaccine responses in identical twins.

The specimen was PBMCs. All receptors come from a woman aged 18-29 years in good health.

The V gene is TRBV7-9, the J gene TRBJ2-1, with TRBD2 identical over 7 bases. The V segment lost 4 bases and the J segment 6 bases; nucleotides outside the gene matches: 9. The length of the CDR3 is 15 residues. The V gene's germline CDR1 is SEHNR and CDR2 FQNEAQ (reference sequence). Here the CDR3 reads CASSWTYGLGNEQFF. The CDR3 DNA sequence: TGTGCCAGCAGCTGGACCTACGGACTAGGCAATGAGCAGTTCTTC.

This clonotype has just a few counts. CDR3 protein: CASSTTGTDSNYGYTF. CDR3 sequence (DNA): TGTGCCAGTAGCACTACCGGGACCGATTCGAACTATGGCTACACCTTC. The chain joins TRBV19 to TRBJ1-2; weak D call: TRBD1 (5 bases). The CDR3 runs to 16 residues. The germline gives CDR1 LNHDA, CDR2 SQIVND (reference sequence). V lost 6 bases, J lost 2 bases, and 19 bases lay in between.

This chain uses TRBV15 with TRBJ2-1; 9 bases agree with TRBD2. CDR3 size: 15 residues. Germline-derived CDR1 and CDR2 are LNHNV and YYDKDF (reference sequence). The ends lost 4 bases at V and 8 bases at J; junction bases unmatched: 9. CDR3 sequence reads: CATSIHSGSKDEQFF. The CDR3 DNA sequence: TGTGCCACCAGCATCCATAGCGGGAGTAAAGATGAGCAGTTCTTC.

This clonotype showed up many times. This chain links TRBV15 with TRBJ2-6, with D unclear. The V gene lost 3 bases and the J gene lost 4 bases, with 10 bases spanning the gap. CDR1 and CDR2 (germline): LNHNV, YYDKDF (reference sequence). The CDR3 loop spans 15 amino acids. The CDR3 sequence is CATSSGLGGANVLTF. The CDR3 nucleotides read TGTGCCACCAGCAGTGGGCTAGGCGGGGCCAACGTCCTGACTTTC.

The gene calls are TRBV11-2 and TRBJ2-4; TRBD2 matches 11 bases. V shed 4 bases, J shed 3 bases, and the junction held 14 bases outside the gene matches. CDR1 and CDR2 from the germline V gene are SGHAT and FQNNGV. The CDR3 has 19 residues. CDR3 residues: CASSSDHGVAGGLKNIQYF. The CDR3 nucleotides read TGTGCCAGCAGCTCCGACCACGGGGTAGCGGGGGGGCTCAAAAACATTCAGTACTTC.

V and J are TRBV29-1 and TRBJ2-6; 9 bases are shared with TRBD1. From germline, CDR1 is SQVTM and CDR2 ANQGSEA. V lost 4 bases to trimming and J lost 3 bases; unmatched junction nucleotides: 7. The CDR3 runs 16 residues. The CDR3 sequence is CSVGDREVVGANVLTF. CDR3 bases: TGCAGCGTTGGGGACAGGGAAGTCGTTGGGGCCAACGTCCTGACTTTC.